The rows below give T cell receptor beta chains drawn from one sample of a study of PD-L1 blockade in urothelial cancer. The method was immunoSEQ multiplex PCR; TCRdb's version includes in-frame clones alone and lacks a portion of them. The sample yields approximately 90,000 clones, less than 90% seen once. The sample in question was PBMCs, obtained around atezolizumab (anti-PD-L1) treatment. These receptors were collected from a man in his fifties or sixties with urothelial cancer. The CDR3 runs from the conserved cysteine through the conserved F or W. The order of the fields is D gene, CDR3 length, V gene, clone size, J gene, CDR3 DNA, CDR3 protein. A D gene is named only where the DNA matches it firmly. Some rows have no size entry. The others give once, few or many, or a class for an expanded clone.

d_call: TRBD1; cdr3_length: 13; v_call: TRBV19; clone_size: -; j_call: TRBJ1-1; cdr3_nt: TGTGCCAGTAGTCTGACAGCAGGGGGTGAAGCTTTCTTT; cdr3_aa: CASSLTAGGEAFF
d_call: -; cdr3_length: 12; v_call: TRBV28; clone_size: -; j_call: TRBJ2-7; cdr3_nt: TGTGCCAGCAACTCAGGCTTCTACGAGCAGTACTTC; cdr3_aa: CASNSGFYEQYF
d_call: TRBD1; cdr3_length: 15; v_call: TRBV4-1; clone_size: -; j_call: TRBJ2-5; cdr3_nt: TGCGCCAGCAGCCCATCAGGGGGTATTTTGGAGACCCAGTACTTC; cdr3_aa: CASSPSGGILETQYF
d_call: TRBD1; cdr3_length: 14; v_call: TRBV7-9; clone_size: -; j_call: TRBJ1-2; cdr3_nt: TGTGCCAGCAGCTATGGAACAGGGGGCTATGGCTACACCTTC; cdr3_aa: CASSYGTGGYGYTF
d_call: TRBD2; cdr3_length: 16; v_call: TRBV28; clone_size: -; j_call: TRBJ2-7; cdr3_nt: TGTGCCAGCACCCTCTACTATAGCGGGCAAGGCTACGAGCAGTACTTC; cdr3_aa: CASTLYYSGQGYEQYF
d_call: TRBD1; cdr3_length: 15; v_call: TRBV28; clone_size: once; j_call: TRBJ2-1; cdr3_nt: TGTGCCAGCAGCCTGAGACAGGGCCCTTACAATGAGCAGTTCTTC; cdr3_aa: CASSLRQGPYNEQFF
d_call: -; cdr3_length: 16; v_call: TRBV19; clone_size: once; j_call: TRBJ1-1; cdr3_nt: TGTGCCAGTAGTACCCCGCGGGCCGGTCGTAAAACTGAAGCTTTCTTT; cdr3_aa: CASSTPRAGRKTEAFF
d_call: -; cdr3_length: 14; v_call: TRBV28; clone_size: -; j_call: TRBJ1-4; cdr3_nt: TGTGCCAGCAGTACAGGATTTCGGAATGAAAAACTGTTTTTT; cdr3_aa: CASSTGFRNEKLFF
d_call: TRBD1; cdr3_length: 15; v_call: TRBV7-9; clone_size: once; j_call: TRBJ2-5; cdr3_nt: TGTGCCAGCAGCCCGCCCGGGACAGGACAAGAGACCCAGTACTTC; cdr3_aa: CASSPPGTGQETQYF
d_call: TRBD2; cdr3_length: 17; v_call: TRBV28; clone_size: -; j_call: TRBJ2-1; cdr3_nt: TGTGCCAGCAGTTCACGACTAGCGGCAAGCTCCTACAATGAGCAGTTCTTC; cdr3_aa: CASSSRLAASSYNEQFF
d_call: TRBD1; cdr3_length: 14; v_call: TRBV29-1; clone_size: -; j_call: TRBJ2-7; cdr3_nt: TGCAGCGTTGGAAAGGGGGCAGAGACCTACGAGCAGTACTTC; cdr3_aa: CSVGKGAETYEQYF
d_call: TRBD2; cdr3_length: 17; v_call: TRBV2; clone_size: -; j_call: TRBJ2-3; cdr3_nt: TGTGCCAGCAGTGAAATTGGCGGGGGGGTAAGCACAGATACGCAGTATTTT; cdr3_aa: CASSEIGGGVSTDTQYF
d_call: TRBD1; cdr3_length: 15; v_call: TRBV7-2; clone_size: -; j_call: TRBJ1-1; cdr3_nt: TGTGCCAGCAGCCGAAAGGGACAGCGTATCACTGAAGCTTTCTTT; cdr3_aa: CASSRKGQRITEAFF
d_call: TRBD1; cdr3_length: 15; v_call: TRBV7-2; clone_size: -; j_call: TRBJ2-3; cdr3_nt: TGTGCCAGCAGCCCGAGGACAGGTTCAAGAGATACGCAGTATTTT; cdr3_aa: CASSPRTGSRDTQYF
d_call: -; cdr3_length: 17; v_call: TRBV2; clone_size: -; j_call: TRBJ2-7; cdr3_nt: TGTGCCAGCGAAGGGGTCTCATCCCTTACGAGCTCCTACGAGCAGTACTTC; cdr3_aa: CASEGVSSLTSSYEQYF
d_call: TRBD2; cdr3_length: 18; v_call: TRBV9; clone_size: few; j_call: TRBJ2-3; cdr3_nt: TGTGCCAGCAGCGTAAAATCCCTCTCAGCGGGGGGTACAGATACGCAGTATTTT; cdr3_aa: CASSVKSLSAGGTDTQYF
d_call: TRBD2; cdr3_length: 14; v_call: TRBV18; clone_size: -; j_call: TRBJ2-7; cdr3_nt: TGTGCCAGCTCACCAAGCGGGGGGCCCAACGAGCAGTACTTC; cdr3_aa: CASSPSGGPNEQYF